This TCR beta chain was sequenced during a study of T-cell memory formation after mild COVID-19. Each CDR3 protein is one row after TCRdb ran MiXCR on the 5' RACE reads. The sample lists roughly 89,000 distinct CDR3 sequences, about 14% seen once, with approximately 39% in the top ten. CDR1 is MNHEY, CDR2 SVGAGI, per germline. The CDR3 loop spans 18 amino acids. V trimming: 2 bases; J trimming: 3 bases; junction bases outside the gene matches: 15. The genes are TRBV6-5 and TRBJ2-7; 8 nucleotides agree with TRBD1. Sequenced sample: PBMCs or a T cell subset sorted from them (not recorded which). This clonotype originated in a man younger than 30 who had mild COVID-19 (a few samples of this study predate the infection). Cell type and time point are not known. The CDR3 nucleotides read TGTGCCAGCAGTTACCAGCCCCCGGGACAGGAATTAGACTACGAGCAGTACTTC. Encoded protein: CASSYQPPGQELDYEQYF.